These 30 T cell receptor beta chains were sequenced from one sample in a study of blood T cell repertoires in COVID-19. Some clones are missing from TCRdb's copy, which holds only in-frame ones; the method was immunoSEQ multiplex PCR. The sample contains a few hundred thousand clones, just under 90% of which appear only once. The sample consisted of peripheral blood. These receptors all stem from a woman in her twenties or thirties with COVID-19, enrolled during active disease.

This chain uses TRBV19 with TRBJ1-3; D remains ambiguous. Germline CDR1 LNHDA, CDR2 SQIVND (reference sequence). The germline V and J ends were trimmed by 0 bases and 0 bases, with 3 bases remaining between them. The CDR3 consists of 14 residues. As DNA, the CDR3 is TGTGCCAGTAGTATAGACGGCTCTGGAAACACCATATATTTT. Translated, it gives CASSIDGSGNTIYF.

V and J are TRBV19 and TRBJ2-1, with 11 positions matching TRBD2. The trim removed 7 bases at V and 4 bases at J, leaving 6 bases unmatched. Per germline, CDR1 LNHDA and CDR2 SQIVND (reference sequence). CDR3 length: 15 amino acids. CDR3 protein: CASTLAGGRYNEQFF. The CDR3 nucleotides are TGTGCCAGTACCTTAGCGGGGGGGCGTTACAATGAGCAGTTCTTC. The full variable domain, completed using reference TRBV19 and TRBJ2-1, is DGGITQSPKYLFRKEGQNVTLSCEQNLNHDAMYWYRQDPGQGLRLIYYSQIVNDFQKGDIAEGYSVSREKKESFPLTVTSAQKNPTAFYLCASTLAGGRYNEQFFGPGTRLTVL.

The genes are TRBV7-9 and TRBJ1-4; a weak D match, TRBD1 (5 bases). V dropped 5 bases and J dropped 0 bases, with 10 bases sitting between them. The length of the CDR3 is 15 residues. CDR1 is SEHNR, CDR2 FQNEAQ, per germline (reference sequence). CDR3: CASSKDSATNEKLFF. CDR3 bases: TGTGCCAGCAGCAAAGACAGTGCAACTAATGAAAAACTGTTTTTT.

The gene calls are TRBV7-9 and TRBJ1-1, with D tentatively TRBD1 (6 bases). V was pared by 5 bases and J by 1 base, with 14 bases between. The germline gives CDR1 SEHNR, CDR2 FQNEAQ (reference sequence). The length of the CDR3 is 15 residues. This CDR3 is CASSPGAPGNTEAFF. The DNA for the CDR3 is TGTGCCAGCAGCCCAGGGGCTCCCGGGAACACTGAAGCTTTCTTT.

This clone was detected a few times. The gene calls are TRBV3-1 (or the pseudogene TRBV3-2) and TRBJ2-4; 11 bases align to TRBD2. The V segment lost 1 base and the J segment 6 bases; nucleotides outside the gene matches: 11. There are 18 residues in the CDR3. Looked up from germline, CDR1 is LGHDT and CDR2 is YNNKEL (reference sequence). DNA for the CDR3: TGTGCCAGCAGCCAAGGAGGGGGTGCCGGGACTAGCGGAAACATTCAGTACTTC. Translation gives CASSQGGGAGTSGNIQYF.

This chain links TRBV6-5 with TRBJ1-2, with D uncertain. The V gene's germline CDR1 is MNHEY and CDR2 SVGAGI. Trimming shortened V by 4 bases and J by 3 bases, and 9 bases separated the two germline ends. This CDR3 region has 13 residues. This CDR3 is CASSWRGDYGYTF. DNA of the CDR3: TGTGCCAGCAGTTGGCGGGGAGACTATGGCTACACCTTC.

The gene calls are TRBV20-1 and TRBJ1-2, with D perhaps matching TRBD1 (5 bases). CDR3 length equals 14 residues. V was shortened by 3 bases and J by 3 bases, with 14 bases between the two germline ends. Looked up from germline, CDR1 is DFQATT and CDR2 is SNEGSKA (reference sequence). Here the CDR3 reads CSASGAGRDYGYTF. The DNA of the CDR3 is TGCAGTGCTAGTGGGGCGGGGAGAGACTATGGCTACACCTTC.

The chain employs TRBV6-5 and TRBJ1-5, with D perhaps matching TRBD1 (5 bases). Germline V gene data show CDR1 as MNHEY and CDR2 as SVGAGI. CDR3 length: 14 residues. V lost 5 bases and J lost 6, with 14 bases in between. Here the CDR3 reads CASSQGVGSQPQHF. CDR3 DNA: TGTGCCAGCAGTCAGGGTGTCGGTAGTCAGCCCCAGCATTTT.

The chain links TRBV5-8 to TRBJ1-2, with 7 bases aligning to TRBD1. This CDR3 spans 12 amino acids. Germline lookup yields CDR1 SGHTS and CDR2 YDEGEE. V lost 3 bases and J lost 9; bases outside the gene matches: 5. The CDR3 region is CASSSRDSRYTF. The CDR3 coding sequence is TGTGCCAGCAGCTCCCGGGACAGTCGCTACACCTTC.

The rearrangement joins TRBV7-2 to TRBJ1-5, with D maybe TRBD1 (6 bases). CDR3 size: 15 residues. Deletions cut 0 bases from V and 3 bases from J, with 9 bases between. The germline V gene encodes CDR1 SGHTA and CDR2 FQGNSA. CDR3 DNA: TGTGCCAGCAGCTTAGCTGGACAGATCAATCAGCCCCAGCATTTT. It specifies CASSLAGQINQPQHF.

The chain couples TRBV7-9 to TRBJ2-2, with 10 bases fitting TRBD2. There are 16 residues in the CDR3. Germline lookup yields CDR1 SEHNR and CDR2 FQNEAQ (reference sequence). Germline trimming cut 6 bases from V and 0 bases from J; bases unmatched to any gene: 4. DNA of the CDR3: TGTGCCAGCAGTTCCGGACTAGCGGCGAACACCGGGGAGCTGTTTTTT. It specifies CASSSGLAANTGELFF.

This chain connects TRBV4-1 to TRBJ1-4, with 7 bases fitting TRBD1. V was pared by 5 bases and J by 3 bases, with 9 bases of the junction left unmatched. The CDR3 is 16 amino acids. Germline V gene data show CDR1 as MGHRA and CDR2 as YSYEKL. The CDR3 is CASSEPNRGANEKLFF. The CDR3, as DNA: TGCGCCAGCAGCGAGCCGAACAGGGGAGCTAATGAAAAACTGTTTTTT.

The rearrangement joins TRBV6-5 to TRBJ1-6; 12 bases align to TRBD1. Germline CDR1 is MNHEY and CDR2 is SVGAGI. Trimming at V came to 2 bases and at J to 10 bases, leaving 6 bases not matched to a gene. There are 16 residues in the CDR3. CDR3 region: CASSYGDRGRGSPLHF. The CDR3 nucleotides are TGTGCCAGCAGTTACGGGGACAGGGGGCGAGGATCACCCCTCCACTTT.

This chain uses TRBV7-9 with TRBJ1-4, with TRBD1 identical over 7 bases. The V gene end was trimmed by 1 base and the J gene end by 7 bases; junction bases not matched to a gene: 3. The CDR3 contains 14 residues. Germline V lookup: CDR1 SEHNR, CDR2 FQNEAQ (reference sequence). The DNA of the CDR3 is TGTGCCAGCAGCTTAGACAGGGGAGCTGAAAAACTGTTTTTT. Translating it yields CASSLDRGAEKLFF.

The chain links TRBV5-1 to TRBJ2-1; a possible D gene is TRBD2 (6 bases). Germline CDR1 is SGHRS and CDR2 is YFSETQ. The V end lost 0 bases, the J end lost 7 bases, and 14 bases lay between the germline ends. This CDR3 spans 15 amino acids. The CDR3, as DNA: TGCGCCAGCAGCTTGGTCGCGGCCGCGGGGAATGAGCAGTTCTTC. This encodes CASSLVAAAGNEQFF. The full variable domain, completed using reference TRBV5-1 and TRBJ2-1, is KAGVTQTPRYLIKTRGQQVTLSCSPISGHRSVSWYQQTPGQGLQFLFEYFSETQRNKGNFPGRFSGRQFSNSRSEMNVSTLELGDSALYLCASSLVAAAGNEQFFGPGTRLTVL.

The CDR3: CASSLGRGVGDTQYF. CDR3 DNA: TGTGCCAGCAGCCTCGGACGGGGGGTCGGGGATACGCAGTATTTT. This chain connects TRBV3-1 (or the pseudogene TRBV3-2) to TRBJ2-3; 7 bases align to TRBD2. The CDR3 runs 15 residues. Germline V gene lookup returns CDR1 LGHDT and CDR2 YNNKEL (reference sequence). V lost 4 bases and J lost 6; bases outside the gene matches: 10.

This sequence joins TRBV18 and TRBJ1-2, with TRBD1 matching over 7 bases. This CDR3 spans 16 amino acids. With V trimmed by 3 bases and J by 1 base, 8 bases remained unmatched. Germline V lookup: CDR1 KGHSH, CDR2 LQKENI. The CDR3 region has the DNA TGTGCCAGCTCACCTCGACAGGGTTCCAATAACTATGGCTACACCTTC. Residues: CASSPRQGSNNYGYTF.

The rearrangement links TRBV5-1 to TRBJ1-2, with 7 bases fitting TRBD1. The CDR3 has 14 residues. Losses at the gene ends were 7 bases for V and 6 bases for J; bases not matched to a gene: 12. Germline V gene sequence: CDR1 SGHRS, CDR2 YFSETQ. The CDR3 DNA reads TGCGCCAGCGGCCGATTCCCCGACAGGGATGGCTACACCTTC. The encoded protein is CASGRFPDRDGYTF.

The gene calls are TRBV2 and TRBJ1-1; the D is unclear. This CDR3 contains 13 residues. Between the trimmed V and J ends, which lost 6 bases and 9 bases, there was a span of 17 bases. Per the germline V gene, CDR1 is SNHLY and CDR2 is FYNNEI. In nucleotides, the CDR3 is TGTGCCAGCAGCGATGGACGGGGTGTGAAAGCTTTCTTT. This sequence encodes CASSDGRGVKAFF.

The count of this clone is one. The CDR3 sequence: CASSEYLGGAEAFF. In DNA form, the CDR3 reads TGTGCCAGCAGTGAATATCTCGGAGGGGCTGAAGCTTTCTTT. The chain is built from TRBV6-1 and TRBJ1-1; a weak D match, TRBD1 (5 bases). V was cut by 2 bases and J by 6 bases, with 13 bases left in between. The CDR3 has 14 amino acids. CDR1 and CDR2 from the germline V gene are MNHNS and SASEGT.

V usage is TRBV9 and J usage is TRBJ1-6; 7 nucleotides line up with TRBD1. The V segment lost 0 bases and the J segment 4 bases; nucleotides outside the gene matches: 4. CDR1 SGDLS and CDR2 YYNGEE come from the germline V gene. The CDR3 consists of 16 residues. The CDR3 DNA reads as TGTGCCAGCAGCGTAGCTACAGGGGCGTATAATTCACCCCTCCACTTT. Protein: CASSVATGAYNSPLHF.

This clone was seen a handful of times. CDR3 loop: CASSPQGSPLHF. The CDR3 bases are TGTGCCAGCTCACCTCAGGGATCACCCCTCCACTTT. The chain is built from TRBV18 and TRBJ1-6; possible D gene TRBD1, 5 bases. The V gene lost 3 bases and the J gene lost 10 bases, with 7 bases spanning the gap. CDR1 and CDR2 (germline): KGHSH, LQKENI. The CDR3 is 12 amino acids.

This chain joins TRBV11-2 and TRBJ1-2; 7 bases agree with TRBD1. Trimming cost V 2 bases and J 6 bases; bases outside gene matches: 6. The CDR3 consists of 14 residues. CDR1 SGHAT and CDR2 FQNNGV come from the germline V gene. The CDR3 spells CASSLNRQGDGYTF. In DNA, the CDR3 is TGTGCCAGCAGCTTAAATCGACAGGGAGATGGCTACACCTTC.

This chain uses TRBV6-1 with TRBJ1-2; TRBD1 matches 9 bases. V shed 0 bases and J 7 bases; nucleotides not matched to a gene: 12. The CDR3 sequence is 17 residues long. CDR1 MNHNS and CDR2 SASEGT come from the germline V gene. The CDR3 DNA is TGTGCCAGCAGTGAAGCCTGGCCCGGGACAGGGATGAGTGGCTACACCTTC. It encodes CASSEAWPGTGMSGYTF.

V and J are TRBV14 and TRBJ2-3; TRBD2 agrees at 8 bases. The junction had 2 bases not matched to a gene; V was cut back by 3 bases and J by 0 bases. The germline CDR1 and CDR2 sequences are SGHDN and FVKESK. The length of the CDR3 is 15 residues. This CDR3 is CASSQSGGSTDTQYF. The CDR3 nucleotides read TGTGCCAGCAGCCAGAGCGGGGGTAGCACAGATACGCAGTATTTT.

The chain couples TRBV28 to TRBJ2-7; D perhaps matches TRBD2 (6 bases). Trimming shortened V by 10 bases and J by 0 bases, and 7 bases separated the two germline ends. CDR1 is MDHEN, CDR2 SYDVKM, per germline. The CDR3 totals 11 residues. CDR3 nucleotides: TGTGCCACCGGGGGCTCCTACGAGCAGTACGTC. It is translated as CATGGSYEQYV.

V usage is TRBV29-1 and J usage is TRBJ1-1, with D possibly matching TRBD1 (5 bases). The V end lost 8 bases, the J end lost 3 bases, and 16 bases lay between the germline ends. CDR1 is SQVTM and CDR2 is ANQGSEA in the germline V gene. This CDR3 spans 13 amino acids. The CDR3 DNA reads TGCAGCACCGTGTCGGAGGGGTACACTGAAGCTTTCTTT. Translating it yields CSTVSEGYTEAFF.

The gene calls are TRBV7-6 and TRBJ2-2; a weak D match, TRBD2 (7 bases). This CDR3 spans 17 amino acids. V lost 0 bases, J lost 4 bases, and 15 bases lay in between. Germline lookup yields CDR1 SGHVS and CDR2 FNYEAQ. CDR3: CASSLAGGAGPTGELFF. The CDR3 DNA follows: TGTGCCAGCAGCTTAGCGGGGGGGGCCGGTCCCACCGGGGAGCTGTTTTTT.

CDR3 in DNA: TGTGCCAGCTTTGGGGGGGCGGCGACAGATACGCAGTATTTT. This translates into CASFGGAATDTQYF. The V and J genes are TRBV28 and TRBJ2-3; possible D gene TRBD2, 7 bases. The germline V gene encodes CDR1 MDHEN and CDR2 SYDVKM. The V gene lost 8 bases and the J gene lost 3 bases, with 15 bases spanning the gap. The CDR3 covers 14 residues. Filled out from reference TRBV28 and TRBJ2-3, the complete variable domain reads DVKVTQSSRYLVKRTGEKVFLECVQDMDHENMFWYRQDPGLGLRLIYFSYDVKMKEKGDIPEGYSVSREKKERFSLILESASTNQTSMYLCASFGGAATDTQYFGPGTRLTVL.

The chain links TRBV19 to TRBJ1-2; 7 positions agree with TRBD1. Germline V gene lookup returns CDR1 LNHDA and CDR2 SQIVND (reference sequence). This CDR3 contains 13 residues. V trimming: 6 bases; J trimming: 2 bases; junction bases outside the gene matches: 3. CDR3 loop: CASSPGQNYGYTF. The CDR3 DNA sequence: TGTGCCAGTAGCCCGGGACAGAACTATGGCTACACCTTC.